The T cell receptor (beta chain) described here comes from a study of cytomegalovirus exposure and HLA in healthy donors. About this clone itself: Its antigen is unknown.

In the PCR, 60 Vbeta and 13 Jbeta primers were used. Only in-frame clones appear in the TCRdb table, and some are missing; sequencing was by immunoSEQ multiplex PCR. In the table there are tens of thousands of clones, around 70% of which are singletons. Study findings and constraints: The likely origin of a cluster of highly shared sequence variants was a sequencing artifact. A later analysis reportedly found fewer N-insertions in an Asian-associated ancestry cluster than the approximately 700-donor mean.

Donors had nominal health at sampling but likely had unrecorded immune exposures. Sequenced input: PBMCs. The TCR comes from a woman aged 50 to 60 in good health and CMV-seronegative.

CDR3 residues: CASSAGASEEKLFF. The CDR3 DNA is TGTGCCAGCTCAGCGGGGGCGTCGGAAGAAAAACTGTTTTTT. The chain employs TRBV18 and TRBJ1-4; perhaps TRBD1 as D (6 bases). From germline, CDR1 is KGHSH and CDR2 LQKENI. There are 14 residues in the CDR3. Trimming took 5 bases from V and 8 from J, leaving 15 bases between them.